Presented here are 22 T cell receptor beta chains from one specimen sequenced in a study of T-cell memory formation after mild COVID-19. TCRdb recomputed calls from the 5' RACE reads with MiXCR, one row per CDR3 protein. This table holds about 410,000 distinct CDR3 sequences, 20% to 25% found once. Specimen: PBMCs or a T cell subset sorted from them (not recorded which). The receptors derive from an adult woman who had mild COVID-19 (a few samples of this study predate the infection). Cell type and time point are not known.

This clonotype was seen a few times. The V gene is TRBV14, the J gene TRBJ2-5; D unresolved. V lost 5 bases and J lost 0, with 10 bases in between. The CDR3 consists of 14 residues. CDR1 SGHDN and CDR2 FVKESK come from the germline V gene. CDR3 in amino acids: CASSRLGYQETQYF. DNA for the CDR3: TGTGCCAGCAGCAGACTGGGGTACCAAGAGACCCAGTACTTC.

Only a few counts were recorded for this clonotype. J is TRBJ1-2 and V is TRBV29-1; possible D gene TRBD1, 6 bases. Germline CDR1 and CDR2: SQVTM and ANQGSEA. V was clipped by 7 bases and J by 3 bases, with 18 bases between them. The CDR3 has 14 residues. The CDR3, as DNA: TGCAGCGCCCTGTTGGGGGAGGGGGACTATGGCTACACCTTC. Translated: CSALLGEGDYGYTF.

At least ten counts were recorded for this clonotype. The V and J genes are TRBV5-6 and TRBJ2-1; 8 nucleotides match TRBD2. The CDR3 covers 16 residues. The V gene end was trimmed by 2 bases and the J gene end by 6 bases; junction bases not matched to a gene: 10. Germline V CDR1 and CDR2: SGHDT, YYEEEE. CDR3 DNA: TGTGCCAGCAGCTTACAACCGGGACTAGTCGGCAATGAGCAGTTCTTC. Its translation is CASSLQPGLVGNEQFF.

V is TRBV7-9 and J is TRBJ1-1; the D gene is possibly TRBD1 (6 bases). The germline V and J ends were trimmed by 1 base and 4 bases, with 13 bases remaining between them. From germline, CDR1 is SEHNR and CDR2 FQNEAQ (reference sequence). CDR3 length: 15 residues. CDR3: CASSLGTVRSTEAFF. The CDR3 DNA sequence: TGTGCCAGCAGCTTAGGGACAGTCAGGAGCACTGAAGCTTTCTTT.

The chain employs TRBV5-1 and TRBJ2-1; TRBD2 matches at 11 bases. Losses at the gene ends were 1 base for V and 5 bases for J; bases not matched to a gene: 5. The CDR3 length is 16 residues. Germline V gene lookup returns CDR1 SGHRS and CDR2 YFSETQ. The CDR3 region is CASSLWGTSGNNEQFF. As DNA, the CDR3 is TGCGCCAGCAGCTTGTGGGGGACTAGCGGAAACAATGAGCAGTTCTTC.

This rearrangement joins TRBV25-1 to TRBJ2-2; 7 bases align to TRBD1. This CDR3 contains 17 residues. With 2 bases clipped from V and 3 bases from J, the junction kept 9 bases outside the gene matches. CDR1 is MGHDK, CDR2 SYGVNS, per germline. DNA of the CDR3: TGTGCCAGCAGTGAAGTAGGGGGCCTAGGGGACACCGGGGAGCTGTTTTTT. It yields the protein CASSEVGGLGDTGELFF.

The chain has TRBV5-1 and TRBJ2-1, with 10 bases aligning to TRBD2. J was trimmed by 6 bases and V by 3 bases; bases with no gene match: 6. CDR1 is SGHRS and CDR2 is YFSETQ in the germline V gene. The CDR3 covers 15 residues. For the CDR3, the DNA is TGCGCCAGCAGCTGGAGCGGGGGGGCATCCAATGAGCAGTTCTTC. Residues: CASSWSGGASNEQFF.

The rearrangement uses TRBV5-1 and TRBJ1-1, with a possible D match to TRBD1 (6 bases). Germline lookup yields CDR1 SGHRS and CDR2 YFSETQ. Trimming shortened V by 4 bases and J by 1 base, and 11 bases separated the two germline ends. This CDR3 spans 14 amino acids. Here the CDR3 DNA reads TGCGCCAGCAGCCAACCGGACAGGAACACTGAAGCTTTCTTT. Translated, it gives CASSQPDRNTEAFF.

The chain links TRBV2 to TRBJ2-2, with 7 bases fitting TRBD1. The length of the CDR3 is 14 residues. V lost 11 bases, J lost 3 bases, and 9 bases stayed unmatched. Germline CDR1 reads SNHLY; CDR2 reads FYNNEI. For the CDR3, the DNA is TGTGCCGACGGGGTAGGGGGCCACACCGGGGAGCTGTTTTTT. Protein: CADGVGGHTGELFF.

This clonotype was counted a few times. This chain joins TRBV5-1 and TRBJ1-1, with unresolved D. V was shortened by 3 bases and J by 2 bases, with 17 bases between the two germline ends. Germline values: CDR1 SGHRS, CDR2 YFSETQ. The CDR3 totals 16 residues. CDR3 nucleotide sequence: TGCGCCAGCAGCTCCCTTCGTTCCAGAATCAACACTGAAGCTTTCTTT. Residues: CASSSLRSRINTEAFF.

This chain joins TRBV20-1 and TRBJ2-7; 7 bases line up with TRBD2. This CDR3 spans 14 amino acids. CDR1 and CDR2 (germline): DFQATT, SNEGSKA (reference sequence). The V segment lost 6 bases and the J segment 6 bases; nucleotides outside the gene matches: 14. The CDR3, as DNA: TGCAGTGCCCCCTCGCCAGCGGGATGGGGCGAGCAGTACTTC. Protein product: CSAPSPAGWGEQYF.

This clonotype was observed a few times. J is TRBJ2-3 and V is TRBV5-4, with TRBD2 matching 7 bases. Germline trimming cut 4 bases from V and 0 bases from J; bases unmatched to any gene: 5. CDR3 size: 15 residues. CDR1 is SGHNT, CDR2 YYREEE, per germline (reference sequence). The CDR3 spells CASSRGDGSTDTQYF. The CDR3 DNA reads TGTGCCAGCAGCCGGGGGGACGGAAGCACAGATACGCAGTATTTT.

This sequence joins TRBV7-3 and TRBJ2-3, with 10 nucleotides matching TRBD2. Germline-derived CDR1 and CDR2 are SGHTA and FQGTGA. The junction had 2 bases not matched to a gene; V was cut back by 0 bases and J by 5 bases. This CDR3 comprises 15 residues. CDR3 sequence: CASSLTGLAEDTQYF. DNA for the CDR3: TGTGCCAGCAGCTTAACAGGACTAGCGGAAGATACGCAGTATTTT. Full variable domain (rest looked up from reference TRBV7-3 and TRBJ2-3): GAGVSQTPSNKVTEKGKYVELRCDPISGHTALYWYRQSLGQGPEFLIYFQGTGAADDSGLPNDRFFAVRPEGSVSTLKIQRTERGDSAVYLCASSLTGLAEDTQYFGPGTRLTVL.

A few counts support this clonotype. The chain combines TRBV25-1 with TRBJ2-2; tentative D call: TRBD1 (6 bases). This CDR3 spans 17 amino acids. Germline loops: CDR1 MGHDK, CDR2 SYGVNS. Trimming stripped 1 base from V and 1 base from J, with 13 bases between. For the CDR3, the DNA is TGTGCCAGCAGTGAATCCAACGGACAGCAGAACACCGGGGAGCTGTTTTTT. Protein: CASSESNGQQNTGELFF.

The sample holds a few counts of this clonotype. V is TRBV5-1 and J is TRBJ2-1; possible D gene TRBD2, 6 bases. Germline V CDR1 and CDR2: SGHRS, YFSETQ. V lost 3 bases, J lost 9 bases, and 16 bases lay in between. This CDR3 comprises 14 residues. DNA for the CDR3: TGCGCCAGCAGCTGGGAGACTAGTTTCATTGAGCAGTTCTTC. This translates into CASSWETSFIEQFF.

This chain joins TRBV12-5 and TRBJ1-6; D uncertain. Trimming cost V 3 bases and J 7 bases, with 13 bases left between them. The CDR3 covers 15 residues. In germline, CDR1 is LGHNT, CDR2 FRNRAP. CDR3 sequence: CASGLARAGNSPLHF. As DNA, the CDR3 is TGTGCTAGTGGTTTAGCTAGGGCGGGAAATTCACCCCTCCACTTT.

The V call is TRBV30, the J call TRBJ2-1, with D possibly matching TRBD2 (5 bases). V lost 0 bases and J lost 0, with 15 bases in between. The CDR3 covers 17 residues. Germline CDR1 GTSNPN, CDR2 SVGIG (reference sequence). DNA for the CDR3: TGTGCCTGGAGTGTATCGCTAGCAGCGAGCTCCTACAATGAGCAGTTCTTC. Amino acids: CAWSVSLAASSYNEQFF.

This clonotype appeared a few times. V usage is TRBV10-3 and J usage is TRBJ2-5, with D possibly being TRBD1 (6 bases). V lost 3 bases and J lost 2, with 16 bases in between. The CDR3 sequence is 16 residues long. Looked up from germline, CDR1 is ENHRY and CDR2 is SYGVKD. CDR3 DNA: TGTGCCATCAGTGACCGCGCCCGAGGACAGCAAGAGACCCAGTACTTC. Translating gives CAISDRARGQQETQYF.

This clonotype was seen a few times. The V call is TRBV15, the J call TRBJ2-3; 9 nucleotides line up with TRBD1. The CDR3 has 15 residues. The germline gives CDR1 LNHNV, CDR2 YYDKDF (reference sequence). After removal of 4 bases from V and 5 bases from J, the junction contained 7 bases not matched to a gene. This chain's CDR3 is CATSMGQGGKDTQYF. The CDR3 DNA follows: TGTGCCACCAGCATGGGACAGGGTGGCAAAGATACGCAGTATTTT.

This chain uses TRBV7-9 with TRBJ2-7, with no clear D. Germline V CDR1 and CDR2: SEHNR, FQNEAQ (reference sequence). CDR3 length: 13 amino acids. The ends were cut back, 5 bases at V and 2 bases at J, with 10 bases in the middle. The CDR3 sequence is CASSPPYAYEQYF. DNA for the CDR3: TGTGCCAGCAGCCCCCCGTACGCCTACGAGCAGTACTTC.

The sample holds a few counts of this clonotype. The rearrangement joins TRBV20-1 to TRBJ2-1; no definite D call. Germline V lookup: CDR1 DFQATT, CDR2 SNEGSKA (reference sequence). The CDR3 spans 12 residues. The CDR3 coding sequence is TGCAGGGTCCCGGCCGCCTACAATGAGCAGTTCTTC. Protein sequence: CRVPAAYNEQFF.

The chain carries TRBV30 and TRBJ2-7, with D possibly matching TRBD1 (5 bases). CDR3 length: 12 amino acids. Germline assignment: CDR1 GTSNPN and CDR2 SVGIG (reference sequence). With 1 base removed from V and 3 bases from J, the gap between germline ends came to 7 bases. The CDR3 DNA is TGTGCCTGGAGTGGACAGTTCTACGAGCAGTACTTC. As protein: CAWSGQFYEQYF.